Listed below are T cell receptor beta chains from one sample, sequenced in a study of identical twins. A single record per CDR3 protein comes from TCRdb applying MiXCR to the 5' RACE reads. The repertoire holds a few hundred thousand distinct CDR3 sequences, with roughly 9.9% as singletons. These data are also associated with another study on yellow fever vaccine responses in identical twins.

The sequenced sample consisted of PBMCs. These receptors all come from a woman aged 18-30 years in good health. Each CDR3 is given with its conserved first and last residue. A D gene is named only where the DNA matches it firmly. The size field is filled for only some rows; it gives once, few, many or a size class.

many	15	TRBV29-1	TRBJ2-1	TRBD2	TGCAGCCTCGGACTAGCGGGGGGCGGTTACAATGAGCAGTTCTTC	CSLGLAGGGYNEQFF
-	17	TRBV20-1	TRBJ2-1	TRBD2	TGCAGTGCTAGAGATAGGAGTGGAGCGGGAAGCTACAATGAGCAGTTCTTC	CSARDRSGAGSYNEQFF
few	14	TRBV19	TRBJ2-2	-	TGTGCCAGTAGTATAAGCAGGGACACCGGGGAGCTGTTTTTT	CASSISRDTGELFF
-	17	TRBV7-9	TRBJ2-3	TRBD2	TGTGCCAGCAGCTCCCGGGCGACTAGCGGGGGCAAGGATACGCAGTATTTT	CASSSRATSGGKDTQYF
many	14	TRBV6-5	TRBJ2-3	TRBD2	TGTGCCAGCAGTTCGGGGGGGCCTACAGATACGCAGTATTTT	CASSSGGPTDTQYF
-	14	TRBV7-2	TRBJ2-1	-	TGTGCCAGCAGCTCCCCGGGACTCCACAATGAGCAGTTCTTC	CASSSPGLHNEQFF
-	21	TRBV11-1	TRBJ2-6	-	TGTGCCAGCAGCCGACCGCCTCACCGGGACAAGGATGGCTCTGGGGCCAACGTCCTGACTTTC	CASSRPPHRDKDGSGANVLTF
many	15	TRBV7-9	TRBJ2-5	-	TGTGCCAGCAGCCGGCCAAGCGGGTTAAAAGAGACCCAGTACTTC	CASSRPSGLKETQYF
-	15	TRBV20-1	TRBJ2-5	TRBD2	TGCAGTGCTAATAAACTAGCGGGAGGTTCAGAGACCCAGTACTTC	CSANKLAGGSETQYF
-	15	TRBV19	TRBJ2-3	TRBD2	TGTGCCAGTACTTTGAGTCTAGCGGGCACAGATACGCAGTATTTT	CASTLSLAGTDTQYF
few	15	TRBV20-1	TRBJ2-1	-	TGCAGTGCCATCTTTCCTAGCGTCTCCTACAATGAGCAGTTCTTC	CSAIFPSVSYNEQFF
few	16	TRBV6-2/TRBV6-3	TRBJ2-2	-	TGTGCCAGCAGTTCTCCCGCACAGCTAAACACCGGGGAGCTGTTTTTT	CASSSPAQLNTGELFF
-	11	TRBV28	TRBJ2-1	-	TGTGCCAGCGCATCCGGGGCAGGACAGTTCTTC	CASASGAGQFF
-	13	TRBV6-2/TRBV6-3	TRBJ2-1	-	TGTGCCAGCAGTTACCCGACCTCCAATGAGCAGTTCTTC	CASSYPTSNEQFF
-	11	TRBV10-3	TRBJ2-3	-	TGTGCCATCAGCCAGGAAGATACGCAGTATTTT	CAISQEDTQYF
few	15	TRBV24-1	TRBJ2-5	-	TGTGCCACCAGTCCGTCCGGAACCGACTGGGAGACCCAGTACTTC	CATSPSGTDWETQYF
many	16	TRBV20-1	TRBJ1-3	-	TGCAGTGCTAGAACTTCCGGGTTGGACCTTGGAAACACCATATATTTT	CSARTSGLDLGNTIYF
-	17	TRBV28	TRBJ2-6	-	TGTGCCAGCAGTTCCTATTTAGGGATCTCTGGGGCCAACGTCCTGACTTTC	CASSSYLGISGANVLTF
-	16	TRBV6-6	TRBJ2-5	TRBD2	TGTGCCAGCAGTTTTACTAGCGGGAGATTTCAAGAGACCCAGTACTTC	CASSFTSGRFQETQYF
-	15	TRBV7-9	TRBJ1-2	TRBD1	TGTGCCAGCAGCGATACGCCGGGACAGGAACATGGCTACACCTTC	CASSDTPGQEHGYTF
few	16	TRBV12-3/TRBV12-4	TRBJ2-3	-	TGTGCCAGCGTGGCCAGGGGGGGCTGGGGCACAGATACGCAGTATTTT	CASVARGGWGTDTQYF
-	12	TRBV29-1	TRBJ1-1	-	TGCAGCGTTGAGGGGTTTAACACTGAAGCTTTCTTT	CSVEGFNTEAFF
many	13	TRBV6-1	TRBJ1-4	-	TGTGCCAGCAGTGTCCGGGACATTGAAAAACTGTTTTTT	CASSVRDIEKLFF
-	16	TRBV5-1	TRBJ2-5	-	TGCGCCAGCAGCTTGCCCCTTAGCGGCGGACCGGAGACCCAGTACTTC	CASSLPLSGGPETQYF
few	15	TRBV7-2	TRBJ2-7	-	TGTGCCAGCAGCGGAACAAGGGGGAGCTCCTACGAGCAGTACTTC	CASSGTRGSSYEQYF
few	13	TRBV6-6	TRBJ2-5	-	TGTGCCAGCAGCTCCCCCACCCAAGAGACCCAGTACTTC	CASSSPTQETQYF
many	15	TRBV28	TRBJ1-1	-	TGTGCCAGCAGCCTGACCGGACGTTTGAACACTGAAGCTTTCTTT	CASSLTGRLNTEAFF
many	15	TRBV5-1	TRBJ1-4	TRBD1	TGCGCCAGCAGCGTAACAGGGGGCTTTGGTGAAAAACTGTTTTTT	CASSVTGGFGEKLFF
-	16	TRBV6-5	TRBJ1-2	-	TGTGCCAGCAGTTACTCGAAGCTCGGAGGGGACTATGGCTACACCTTC	CASSYSKLGGDYGYTF
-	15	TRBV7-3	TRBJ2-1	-	TGTGCCAGCAGCTTAAGGTCGGACTACTACAATGAGCAGTTCTTC	CASSLRSDYYNEQFF
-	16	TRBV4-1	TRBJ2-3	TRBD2	TGCGCCAGCAGCCAAGAGTGGAGAAGCGGGGACCTCTTTCCGTATTTT	CASSQEWRSGDLFPYF
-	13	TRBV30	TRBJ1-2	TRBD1	TGTGCCTGGGGACAGGGGGAAGGCTATGGCTACACCTTC	CAWGQGEGYGYTF
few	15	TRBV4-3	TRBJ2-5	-	TGCGCCAGCAGCCAAGATTATGGCGCTCCGGAGACCCAGTACTTC	CASSQDYGAPETQYF
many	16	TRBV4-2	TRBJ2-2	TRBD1	TGTGCCAGCAGCCAAGATACAGGGGGTAACACCGGGGAGCTGTTTTTT	CASSQDTGGNTGELFF
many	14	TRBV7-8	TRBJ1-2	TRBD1	TGTGCCAGCAGCTCACCTACAGGGGAGGGTGGCTACACCTTC	CASSSPTGEGGYTF
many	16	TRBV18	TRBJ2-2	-	TGTGCCAGCTCACCATCAAAACAGGGTTTCACCGGGGAGCTGTTTTTT	CASSPSKQGFTGELFF
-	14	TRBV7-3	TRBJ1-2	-	TGTGCCAGCAGCGAATCCATCGGACTGAATGGCTACACCTTC	CASSESIGLNGYTF
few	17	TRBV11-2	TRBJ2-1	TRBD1	TGTGCCAGCAGCTTAGAGGTGACAGGGGGCCCCTACAATGAGCAGTTCTTC	CASSLEVTGGPYNEQFF
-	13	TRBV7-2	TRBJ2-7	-	TGTGCCAGCAGCCCCTCCTCTGGACTCGAGCAGTACTTC	CASSPSSGLEQYF
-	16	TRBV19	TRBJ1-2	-	TGTGCCAGTAGTACCTTAGGAACGAGAAATAACTATGGCTACACCTTC	CASSTLGTRNNYGYTF
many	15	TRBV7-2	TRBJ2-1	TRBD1	TGTGCCAGCAGCCCCAGACAGGGGTGGGTCAATGAGCAGTTCTTC	CASSPRQGWVNEQFF
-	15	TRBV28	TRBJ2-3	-	TGTGCCAGCAGAGTGACAGGGACTAGCACAGATACGCAGTATTTT	CASRVTGTSTDTQYF
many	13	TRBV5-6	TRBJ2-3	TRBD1	TGTGCCAGCAGCATGACAGGGGGGTGGACGCAGTATTTT	CASSMTGGWTQYF
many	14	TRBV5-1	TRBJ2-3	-	TGCGCCAGCAGCTTGGAAGATATCACAGATACGCAGTATTTT	CASSLEDITDTQYF
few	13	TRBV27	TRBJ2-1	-	TGTGCCAGCAGTTGGGCAGTATACAATGAGCAGTTCTTC	CASSWAVYNEQFF
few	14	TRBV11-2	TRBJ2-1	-	TGTGCCAGCAGCTTAGTCGACTACGGGGATGAGCAGTTCTTC	CASSLVDYGDEQFF
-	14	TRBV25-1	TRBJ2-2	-	TGTGCCAGCAGGCCCAGGGAGAACACCGGGGAGCTGTTTTTT	CASRPRENTGELFF
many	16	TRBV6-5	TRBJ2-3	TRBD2	TGTGCCAGCAGTTACTCCCGGGGGGTAAACACAGATACGCAGTATTTT	CASSYSRGVNTDTQYF
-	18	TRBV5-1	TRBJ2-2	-	TGCGCCAGCAGCGCGGGCGTCGGGGGAACTACGAACACCGGGGAGCTGTTTTTT	CASSAGVGGTTNTGELFF
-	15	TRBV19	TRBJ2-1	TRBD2	TGTGCCAGTGCGGCGGGGGTTACGACCTACAATGAGCAGTTCTTC	CASAAGVTTYNEQFF
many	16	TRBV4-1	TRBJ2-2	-	TGCGCCAGCAGCCCCTCTTTAGGAGGGAACACCGGGGAGCTGTTTTTT	CASSPSLGGNTGELFF
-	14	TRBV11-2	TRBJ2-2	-	TGTGCCAGCAGGGACTGGCAGAACACCGGGGAGCTGTTTTTT	CASRDWQNTGELFF
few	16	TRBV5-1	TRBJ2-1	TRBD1	TGCGCCAGCAGCTTTCAACCGGGACAGGGTGGAGTTGAGCAGTTCTTC	CASSFQPGQGGVEQFF
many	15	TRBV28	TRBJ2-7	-	TGTGCCAGCGCTTTGCAGGGTGGGAAATCCTACGAGCAGTACTTC	CASALQGGKSYEQYF
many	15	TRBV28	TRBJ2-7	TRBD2	TGTGCCAGCACCGGGGCGGGGGGGAAGTCCTACGAGCAGTACTTC	CASTGAGGKSYEQYF
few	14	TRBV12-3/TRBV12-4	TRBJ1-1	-	TGTGCCAGCAGTTTTGCTTCCAGGGAGAATGAAGCTTTCTTT	CASSFASRENEAFF